The present entry profiles one T cell receptor (beta chain) with its context. These data originate in a study of cytomegalovirus exposure and HLA in healthy donors. Primers for the PCR totalled 60 Vbeta and 13 Jbeta. Method: immunoSEQ multiplex PCR; TCRdb's copy keeps in-frame clones and lacks some. The sample yields more than 150,000 clones, 60% to 85% seen once. The specimen was PBMCs. The TCR was taken from a man aged 18 to 29 in good health and CMV-seronegative.

As DNA, the CDR3 is TGTGCCAGCAGTTACGGAGCCCCTCGCACAGATACGCAGTATTTT. Translation gives CASSYGAPRTDTQYF. The chain joins TRBV6-5 to TRBJ2-3; D is unclear. CDR1 is MNHEY, CDR2 SVGAGI, per germline. The CDR3 has 15 residues. V was cut by 2 bases and J by 1 base, with 10 bases left in between.